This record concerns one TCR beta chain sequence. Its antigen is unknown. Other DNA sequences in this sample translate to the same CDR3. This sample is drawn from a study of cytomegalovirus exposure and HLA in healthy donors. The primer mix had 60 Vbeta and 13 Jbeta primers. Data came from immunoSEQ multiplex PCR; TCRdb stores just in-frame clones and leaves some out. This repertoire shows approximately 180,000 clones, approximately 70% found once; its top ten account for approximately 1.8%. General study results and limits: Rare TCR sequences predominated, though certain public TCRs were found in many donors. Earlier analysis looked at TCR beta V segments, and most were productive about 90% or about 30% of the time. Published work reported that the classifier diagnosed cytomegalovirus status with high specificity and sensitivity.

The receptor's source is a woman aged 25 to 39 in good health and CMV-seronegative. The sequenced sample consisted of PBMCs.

CDR3 sequence (DNA): TGTGCCAGCAGTGGGCCAACAGGGAACCTAGCCAAAAACATTCAGTACTTC. Translated: CASSGPTGNLAKNIQYF. The chain uses TRBV2 and TRBJ2-4, with D possibly TRBD1 on 6 matching bases. Trimming left V 4 bases short and J 0 bases short, with 16 bases between. This CDR3 contains 17 residues. Germline CDR1 SNHLY, CDR2 FYNNEI.